This TCR beta chain was sequenced for a study of shared clonotypes between healthy human individuals. CD4+ cells underwent separation, giving CD45RA+ naive and CD45RA-negative memory subsets. Germline CDR1 SGHTA, CDR2 FQGTGA. The CDR3 consists of 14 residues. V lost 5 bases to trimming and J lost 4 bases; unmatched junction nucleotides: 3. As regards this clone: The sample has other DNA sequences that encode this CDR3 too.

The repertoire was sequenced with immunoSEQ multiplex PCR; TCRdb's copy has only in-frame clones and lacks some. The sample has 2,500,000 or so clones, approximately 93% seen once. The sequencing sample was made of naive CD4+ T cells from PBMCs. The subset is: CD45RA+ positively selected. This chain links TRBV7-3 with TRBJ2-2; 8 bases are shared with TRBD2. The clonotype was recovered from a man between 18 and 29 years old in good health. Some clones in this sample may be carry-over from other donors' samples. The CDR3, as DNA: TGTGCCAGCAGCCTTGGGACTAGCACCGGGGAGCTGTTTTTT. It is translated as CASSLGTSTGELFF.